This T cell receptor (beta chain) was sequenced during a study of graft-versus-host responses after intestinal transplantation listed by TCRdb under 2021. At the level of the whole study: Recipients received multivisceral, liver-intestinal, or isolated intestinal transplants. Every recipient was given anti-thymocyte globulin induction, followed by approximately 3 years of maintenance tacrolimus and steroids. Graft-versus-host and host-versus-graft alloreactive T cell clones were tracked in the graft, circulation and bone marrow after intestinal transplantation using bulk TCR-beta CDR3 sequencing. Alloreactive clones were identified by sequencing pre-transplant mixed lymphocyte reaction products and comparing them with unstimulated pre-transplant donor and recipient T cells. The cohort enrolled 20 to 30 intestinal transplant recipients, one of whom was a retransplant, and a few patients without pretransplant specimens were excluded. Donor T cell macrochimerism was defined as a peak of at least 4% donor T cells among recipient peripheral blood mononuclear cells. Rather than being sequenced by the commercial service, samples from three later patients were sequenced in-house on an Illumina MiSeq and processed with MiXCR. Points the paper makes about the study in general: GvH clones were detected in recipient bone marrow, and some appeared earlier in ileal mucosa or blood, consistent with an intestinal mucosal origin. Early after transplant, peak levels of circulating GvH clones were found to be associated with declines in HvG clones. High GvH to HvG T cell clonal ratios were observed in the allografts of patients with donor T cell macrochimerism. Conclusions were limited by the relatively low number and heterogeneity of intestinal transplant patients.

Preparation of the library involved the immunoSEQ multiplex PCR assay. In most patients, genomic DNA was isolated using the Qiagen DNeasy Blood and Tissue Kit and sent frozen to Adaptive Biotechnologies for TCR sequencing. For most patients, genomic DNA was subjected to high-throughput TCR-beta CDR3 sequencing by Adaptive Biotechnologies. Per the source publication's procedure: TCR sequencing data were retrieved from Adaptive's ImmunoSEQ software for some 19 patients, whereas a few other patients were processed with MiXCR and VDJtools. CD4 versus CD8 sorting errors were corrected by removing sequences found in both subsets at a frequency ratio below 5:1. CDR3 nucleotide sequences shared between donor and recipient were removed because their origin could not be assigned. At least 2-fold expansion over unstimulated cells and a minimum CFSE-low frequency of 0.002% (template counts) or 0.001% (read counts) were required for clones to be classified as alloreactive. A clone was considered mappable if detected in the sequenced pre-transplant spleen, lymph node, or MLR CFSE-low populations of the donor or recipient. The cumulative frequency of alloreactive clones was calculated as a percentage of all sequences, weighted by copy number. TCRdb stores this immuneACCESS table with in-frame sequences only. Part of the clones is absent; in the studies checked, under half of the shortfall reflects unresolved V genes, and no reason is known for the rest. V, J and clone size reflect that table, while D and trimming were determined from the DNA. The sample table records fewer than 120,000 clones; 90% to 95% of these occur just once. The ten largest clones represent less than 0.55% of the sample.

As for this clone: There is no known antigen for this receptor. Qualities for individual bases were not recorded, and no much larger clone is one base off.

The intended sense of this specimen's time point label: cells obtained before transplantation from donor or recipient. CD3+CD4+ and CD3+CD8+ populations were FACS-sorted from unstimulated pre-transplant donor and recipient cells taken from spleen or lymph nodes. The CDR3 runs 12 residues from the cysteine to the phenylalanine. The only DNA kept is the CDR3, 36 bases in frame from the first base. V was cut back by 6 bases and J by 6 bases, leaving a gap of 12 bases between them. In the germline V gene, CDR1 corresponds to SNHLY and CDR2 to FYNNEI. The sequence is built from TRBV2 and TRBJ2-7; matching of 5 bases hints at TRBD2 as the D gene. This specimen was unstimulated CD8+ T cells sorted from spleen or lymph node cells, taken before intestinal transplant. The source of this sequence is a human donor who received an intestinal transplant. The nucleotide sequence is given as TGTGCCAGCAGCCCCTTCCGGGGCGAGCAGTACTTC. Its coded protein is CASSPFRGEQYF.